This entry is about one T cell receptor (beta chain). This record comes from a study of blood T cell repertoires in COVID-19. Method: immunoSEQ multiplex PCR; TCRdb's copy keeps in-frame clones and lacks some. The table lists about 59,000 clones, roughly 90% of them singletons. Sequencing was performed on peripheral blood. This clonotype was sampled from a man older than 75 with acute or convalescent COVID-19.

The CDR3 DNA sequence: TGTGCCAGCAGGGACAGGGGGCGCGCGGCTGAAGCTTTCTTT. Encoded protein: CASRDRGRAAEAFF. The chain recombines TRBV25-1 with TRBJ1-1; 11 bases line up with TRBD1. Germline assignment: CDR1 MGHDK and CDR2 SYGVNS. V shed 6 bases, J shed 6 bases, and the junction held 6 bases outside the gene matches. This CDR3 region has 14 residues.